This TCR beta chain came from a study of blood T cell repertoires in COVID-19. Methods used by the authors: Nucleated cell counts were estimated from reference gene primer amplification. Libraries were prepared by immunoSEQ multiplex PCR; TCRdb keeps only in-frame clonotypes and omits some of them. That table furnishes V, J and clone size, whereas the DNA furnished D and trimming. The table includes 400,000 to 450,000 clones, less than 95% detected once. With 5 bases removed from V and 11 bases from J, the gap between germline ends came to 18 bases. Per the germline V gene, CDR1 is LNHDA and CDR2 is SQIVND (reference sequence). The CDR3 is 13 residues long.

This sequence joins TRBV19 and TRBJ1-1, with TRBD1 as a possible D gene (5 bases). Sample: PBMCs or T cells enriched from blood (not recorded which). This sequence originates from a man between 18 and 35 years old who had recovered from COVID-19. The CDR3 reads CASSPPGNQLAFF. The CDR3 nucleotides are TGTGCCAGTAGTCCGCCAGGGAATCAATTGGCTTTCTTT.